This T cell receptor beta chain originates from a study of regulatory T cells in long-lasting Graves disease. Time point described: newly diagnosed GD, antithyroid drugs for less than 3 months. PBMCs were the source of the RNA used for TCR sequencing. In each case, Graves' disease was diagnosed per American Thyroid Association guidelines. Germline CDR1 and CDR2: MDHEN and SYDVKM. Trimming left V 3 bases short and J 2 bases short, with 10 bases between. CDR3 size: 14 residues. Relying on iRepertoire HTBI primers and Arm-PCR of CDR3 regions, the team built TCR beta libraries. TCRdb used MiXCR to reprocess the multiplex PCR reads, holding one entry per CDR3 protein. In the table there are under 300,000 distinct CDR3 sequences, about 20% of which are singletons. This clonotype has just a few counts. A further study also used this sample, focusing on T cells in Graves' hyperthyroidism and ophthalmopathy. That report adds: HTBI primers drove first-round RT-PCR of the TCR CDR3.

J is TRBJ1-2 and V is TRBV28; D is undetermined. This specimen consisted of peripheral blood mononuclear cells (PBMCs), obtained at new diagnosis, from a patient treated with antithyroid drugs. This TCR came from a woman younger than 45 with Graves disease. This CDR3 reads CASSFLEENYGYTF. In DNA form, the CDR3 reads TGTGCCAGCAGTTTCTTAGAGGAGAACTATGGCTACACCTTC.